These 15 T cell receptor beta chains were sequenced from one sample in a study of blood T cell repertoires in COVID-19. Libraries were prepared by immunoSEQ multiplex PCR; TCRdb keeps only in-frame clonotypes and omits some of them. The sample records about 370,000 clones, around 90% being singletons. The source material was peripheral blood. Receptors originate from a man aged 18 to 30 with active or convalescent COVID-19.

This chain joins TRBV3-1 (or the pseudogene TRBV3-2) and TRBJ1-5; D is unclear. From germline, CDR1 is LGHDT and CDR2 YNNKEL (reference sequence). This CDR3 is 13 amino acids long. Trimming took off 4 bases at V and 10 bases at J, with 14 bases between the two ends. The CDR3 loop reads CASSPGYHLPQHF. The DNA for the CDR3 is TGTGCCAGCAGCCCGGGATACCACCTCCCCCAGCATTTT.

This clone came up a few times. Other DNA sequences of this sample code for an identical CDR3. This chain connects TRBV7-2 to TRBJ1-1; TRBD1 aligns across 8 bases. The CDR3 has 15 amino acids. J lost 1 base, V lost 0 bases, and 1 base had no gene match. Looked up from germline, CDR1 is SGHTA and CDR2 is FQGNSA. The CDR3 bases are TGTGCCAGCAGCTTAGCCGGGACAGGGAACACTGAAGCTTTCTTT. The encoded protein is CASSLAGTGNTEAFF.

The chain has TRBV12-1 and TRBJ1-5; the table's TRBD1 call for D was not verified on the DNA. TRBV12-1 is reported as a pseudogene. This CDR3 is built from 14 residues. The CDR3 spells CASDRTISNQPQHF. Here the CDR3 DNA reads TGTGCCAGTGACAGAACGATAAGCAATCAGCCCCAGCATTTT.

CDR3 protein: CASITSSYNEQFF. CDR3 coding DNA: TGTGCCAGCATCACCAGTTCCTACAATGAGCAGTTCTTC. V and J are TRBV28 and TRBJ2-1; D uncertain. Looked up from germline, CDR1 is MDHEN and CDR2 is SYDVKM. Trimming stripped 7 bases from V and 1 base from J, with 8 bases between. CDR3 size: 13 residues.

As regards this clone: At one boundary the junction diverges from the germline segment, which might be a read error. V is TRBV6-4 and J is TRBJ1-2; the match to TRBD1 covers 7 bases. The CDR3 covers 13 residues. Germline V lookup: CDR1 MRHNA, CDR2 SNTAGT. CDR3 sequence (DNA): TGTGCCAGCCCCCGGCCGTTAGGGGGCAGTCGGAGATTC. This encodes CASPRPLGGSRRF.

This clone has a single count. This rearrangement joins TRBV9 to TRBJ2-2; weak D call: TRBD2 (5 bases). The germline V and J ends were trimmed by 3 bases and 9 bases, with 12 bases remaining between them. Germline CDR1 SGDLS, CDR2 YYNGEE. This CDR3 has 13 residues. The CDR3 DNA is TGTGCCAGCAGCGGGATGAGGAGGTGGGAGCTGTTTTTT. This encodes CASSGMRRWELFF.

The chain employs TRBV7-6 and TRBJ2-7; D gene uncertain. Per the germline V gene, CDR1 is SGHVS and CDR2 is FNYEAQ. The CDR3 is 18 residues long. The V gene lost 2 bases and the J gene lost 2 bases, with 22 bases spanning the gap. The CDR3 DNA sequence: TGTGCCAGCAGCTTACTCCAACAGCCCAAAATAGACCCCTACGAGCAGTACTTC. This encodes CASSLLQQPKIDPYEQYF. The whole variable domain, remainder taken from reference TRBV7-6 and TRBJ2-7, is GAGVSQSPRYKVTKRGQDVALRCDPISGHVSLYWYRQALGQGPEFLTYFNYEAQQDKSGLPNDRFSAERPEGSISTLTIQRTEQRDSAMYRCASSLLQQPKIDPYEQYFGPGTRLTVT.

The CDR3 DNA follows: TGTGCCAGCAGCTCCAACAGGGCAGATACGCAGTATTTT. Protein sequence: CASSSNRADTQYF. The rearrangement uses TRBV11-1 and TRBJ2-3; TRBD1 might be the D (6 bases). Trimming took off 4 bases at V and 4 bases at J, with 9 bases between the two ends. Germline lookup yields CDR1 SGHAT and CDR2 FQDESV (reference sequence). The CDR3 is made up of 13 amino acids.

The chain recombines TRBV19 with TRBJ1-6, with no clear D. Germline V CDR1 and CDR2: LNHDA, SQIVND (reference sequence). The CDR3 is made up of 13 amino acids. V was pared by 3 bases and J by 9 bases, with 9 bases between. The DNA for the CDR3 is TGTGCCAGTAGTATTGAAGCATCTTCACCCCTCCACTTT. Translated: CASSIEASSPLHF.

This rearrangement joins TRBV24-1 to TRBJ1-1, with TRBD1 matching 8 bases. The CDR3 extends over 13 amino acids. In germline, CDR1 is KGHDR, CDR2 SFDVKD. The junction had 7 bases not matched to a gene; V was cut back by 9 bases and J by 5 bases. The CDR3 DNA reads as TGTGCCACCCGAGACAGGGGTCTAACTGAAGCTTTCTTT. Protein: CATRDRGLTEAFF.

The V call is TRBV27, the J call TRBJ2-2; TRBD2 aligns across 12 bases. There are 18 residues in the CDR3. The J segment lost 4 bases and the V segment lost 4 bases, leaving 10 bases of the junction unmatched. The germline V gene has CDR1 MNHEY and CDR2 SMNVEV (reference sequence). In nucleotides, the CDR3 is TGTGCCAGCAGTTCTTGGACTAGCGGGAATCTTGTCACCGGGGAGCTGTTTTTT. This codes for CASSSWTSGNLVTGELFF.

The rearrangement joins TRBV27 to TRBJ1-2; D gene uncertain. V lost 0 bases, J lost 5 bases, and 7 bases lay in between. The CDR3 has 13 amino acids. Germline CDR1 and CDR2: MNHEY and SMNVEV (reference sequence). Here the CDR3 reads CASSLSNGYGYTF. The CDR3 nucleotides are TGTGCCAGCAGTTTATCGAACGGGTATGGCTACACCTTC.

The chain links TRBV7-3 to TRBJ2-2; TRBD1 aligns across 8 bases. This CDR3 region has 18 residues. V dropped 5 bases and J dropped 5; count of bases not matched to a gene: 16. Germline V gene sequence: CDR1 SGHTA, CDR2 FQGTGA. CDR3 DNA sequence: TGTGCCAGCAGCCTTCGACAGGGGAAATTACCAAGGACCGGGGAGCTGTTTTTT. Protein product: CASSLRQGKLPRTGELFF.

The rearrangement links TRBV28 to TRBJ1-2; TRBD1 agrees at 7 bases. V lost 5 bases to trimming and J lost 8 bases; unmatched junction nucleotides: 5. There are 12 residues in the CDR3. The germline gives CDR1 MDHEN, CDR2 SYDVKM. CDR3 DNA sequence: TGTGCCAGCAGTAGACAGGGCCGCGGCTACACCTTC. It specifies CASSRQGRGYTF.

This chain uses TRBV9 with TRBJ2-7, with TRBD2 matching 10 bases. The germline gives CDR1 SGDLS, CDR2 YYNGEE. The CDR3 extends over 19 amino acids. With V trimmed by 0 bases and J by 3 bases, 15 bases remained unmatched. The CDR3 bases are TGTGCCAGCAGCGTAGATGTCGGTAGCGGGGGGACTAGACTCTACGAGCAGTACTTC. This translates into CASSVDVGSGGTRLYEQYF.